The TCR beta chain under discussion was sequenced for a study of CD8 T cells in Susac syndrome. Sequencing of TCR beta was performed on blood CD8+ T cells and on blood CD4+ T cells. When the RNA was reverse transcribed, random hexamers were used with an input of about 0.45 to 1 ug. Multiplex immunoSEQ PCR targeted 54 Vbeta and 13 Jbeta TCR beta segments. TCRdb re-called the immunoSEQ multiplex PCR reads with MiXCR, one entry per CDR3 protein. The table lists approximately 110,000 distinct CDR3 sequences, roughly 93% of them singletons. Losses at the gene ends were 3 bases for V and 5 bases for J; bases not matched to a gene: 8. This CDR3 comprises 15 residues. Germline V CDR1 and CDR2: LNHDA, SQIVND (reference sequence).

The genes are TRBV19 and TRBJ1-2; TRBD1 matches at 8 bases. The source material was CD8+ T cells from PBMCs. The origin of this receptor is a human donor with multiple sclerosis. This chain's CDR3 is CASSIPRTGLYGYTF. CDR3 DNA sequence: TGTGCCAGTAGTATTCCAAGGACAGGGTTGTATGGCTACACCTTC.